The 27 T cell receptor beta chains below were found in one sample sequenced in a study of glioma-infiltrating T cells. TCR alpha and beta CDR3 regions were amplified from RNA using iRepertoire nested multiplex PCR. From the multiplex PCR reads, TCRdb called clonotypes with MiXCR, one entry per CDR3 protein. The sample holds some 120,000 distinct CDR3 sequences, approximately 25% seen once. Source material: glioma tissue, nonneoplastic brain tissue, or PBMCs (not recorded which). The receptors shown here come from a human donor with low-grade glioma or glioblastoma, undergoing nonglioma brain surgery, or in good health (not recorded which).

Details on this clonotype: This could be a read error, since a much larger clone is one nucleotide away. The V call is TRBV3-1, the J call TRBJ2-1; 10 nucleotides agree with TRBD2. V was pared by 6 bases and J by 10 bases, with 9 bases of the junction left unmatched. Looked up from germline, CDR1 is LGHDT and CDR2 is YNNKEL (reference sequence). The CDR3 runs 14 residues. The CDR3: CASRRLAGAGEQFF. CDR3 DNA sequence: TGTGCCAGCAGACGTCTAGCGGGAGCGGGCGAGCAGTTCTTC.

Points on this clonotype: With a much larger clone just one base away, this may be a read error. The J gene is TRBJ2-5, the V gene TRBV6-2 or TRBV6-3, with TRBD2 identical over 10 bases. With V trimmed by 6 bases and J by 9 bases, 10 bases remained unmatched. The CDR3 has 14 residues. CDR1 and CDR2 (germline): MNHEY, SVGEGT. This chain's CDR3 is CASSPQAGGRAQYF. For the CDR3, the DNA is TGTGCCAGCAGCCCCCAAGCGGGAGGGCGGGCCCAGTACTTC.

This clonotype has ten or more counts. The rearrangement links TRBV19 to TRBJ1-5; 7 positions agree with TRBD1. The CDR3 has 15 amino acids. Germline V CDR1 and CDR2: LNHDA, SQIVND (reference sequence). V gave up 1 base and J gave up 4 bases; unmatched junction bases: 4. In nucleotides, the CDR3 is TGTGCCAGTAGTATAGCGGGACAGCCTAATCAGCCCCAGCATTTT. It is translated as CASSIAGQPNQPQHF.

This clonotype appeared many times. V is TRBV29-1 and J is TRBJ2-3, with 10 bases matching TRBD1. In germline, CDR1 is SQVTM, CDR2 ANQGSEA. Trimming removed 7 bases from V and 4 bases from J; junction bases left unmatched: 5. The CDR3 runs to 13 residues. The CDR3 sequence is CSAPGQGSDTQYF. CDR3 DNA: TGCAGCGCCCCGGGACAGGGGTCAGATACGCAGTATTTT.

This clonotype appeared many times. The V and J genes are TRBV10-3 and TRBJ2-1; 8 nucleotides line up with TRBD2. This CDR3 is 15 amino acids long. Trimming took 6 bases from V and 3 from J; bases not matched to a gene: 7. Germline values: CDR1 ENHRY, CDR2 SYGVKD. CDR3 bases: TGTGCCATCAGGGGGCCGGGACTAGGCTACAATGAGCAGTTCTTC. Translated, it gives CAIRGPGLGYNEQFF.

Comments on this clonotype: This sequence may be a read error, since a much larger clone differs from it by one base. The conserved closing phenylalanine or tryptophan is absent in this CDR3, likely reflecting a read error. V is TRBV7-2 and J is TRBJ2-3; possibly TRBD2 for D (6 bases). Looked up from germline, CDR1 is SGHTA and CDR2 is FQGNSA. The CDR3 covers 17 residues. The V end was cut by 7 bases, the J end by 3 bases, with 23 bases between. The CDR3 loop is CASTITSNLALTDTQYL. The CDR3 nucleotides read TGTGCCAGCACCATAACTAGCAATCTCGCACTTACAGATACGCAGTATCTT.

CDR3 loop: CASSQDPGHEVEQFF. The CDR3 coding sequence is TGCGCCAGCAGCCAAGATCCTGGACATGAGGTTGAGCAGTTCTTC. The chain combines TRBV4-1 with TRBJ2-1, with a weak D call TRBD1 (5 bases). The CDR3 sequence is 15 residues long. The ends were cut back, 0 bases at V and 9 bases at J, with 15 bases in the middle. CDR1 and CDR2 from the germline V gene are MGHRA and YSYEKL.

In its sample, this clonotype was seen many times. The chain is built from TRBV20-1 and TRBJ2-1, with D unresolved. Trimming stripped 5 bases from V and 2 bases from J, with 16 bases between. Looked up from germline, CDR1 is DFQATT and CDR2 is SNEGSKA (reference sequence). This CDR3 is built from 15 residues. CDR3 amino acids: CSAPPSTAPYNEQFF. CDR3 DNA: TGCAGTGCTCCGCCTAGTACCGCTCCCTACAATGAGCAGTTCTTC.

DNA of the CDR3: TGTGCCAGCAGTTTTTATGGAGGAATGAACACTGAAGCTTTCTTT. Its translation is CASSFYGGMNTEAFF. This chain connects TRBV12-3 or TRBV12-4 to TRBJ1-1; no clear D. The CDR3 extends over 15 amino acids. Between the trimmed V and J ends, which lost 3 bases and 0 bases, there was a span of 11 bases.

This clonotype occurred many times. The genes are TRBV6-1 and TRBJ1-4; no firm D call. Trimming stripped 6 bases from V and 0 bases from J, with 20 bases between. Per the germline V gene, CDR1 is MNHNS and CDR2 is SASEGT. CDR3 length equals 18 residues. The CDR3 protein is CASSPDPTLAATNEKLFF. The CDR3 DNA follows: TGTGCCAGCAGCCCTGACCCTACTCTAGCTGCAACTAATGAAAAACTGTTTTTT.

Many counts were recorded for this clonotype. CDR3 in DNA: TGTGCCAGCAGCCAAGGCGAAGGGATTTACGAGCAGTACTTC. Protein sequence: CASSQGEGIYEQYF. This chain links TRBV4-2 with TRBJ2-7; D unclear. V lost 1 base and J 4 bases, leaving 11 bases between the germline ends. Germline CDR1 and CDR2: LGHNA and YNFKEQ. This CDR3 region has 14 residues.

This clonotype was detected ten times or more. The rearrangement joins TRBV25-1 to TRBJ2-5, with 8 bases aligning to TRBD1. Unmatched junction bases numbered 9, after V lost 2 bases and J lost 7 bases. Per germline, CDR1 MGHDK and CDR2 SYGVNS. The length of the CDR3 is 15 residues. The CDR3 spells CASSEETGAHGTQYF. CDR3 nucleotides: TGTGCCAGCAGTGAAGAGACAGGGGCGCATGGGACCCAGTACTTC.

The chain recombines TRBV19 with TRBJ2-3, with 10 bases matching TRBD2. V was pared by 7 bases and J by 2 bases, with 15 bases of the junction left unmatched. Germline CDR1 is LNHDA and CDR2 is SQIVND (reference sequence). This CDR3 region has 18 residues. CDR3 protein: CASTKNRGTSVATDTQYF. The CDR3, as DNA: TGTGCCAGTACCAAAAACCGCGGGACTAGCGTCGCCACAGATACGCAGTATTTT.

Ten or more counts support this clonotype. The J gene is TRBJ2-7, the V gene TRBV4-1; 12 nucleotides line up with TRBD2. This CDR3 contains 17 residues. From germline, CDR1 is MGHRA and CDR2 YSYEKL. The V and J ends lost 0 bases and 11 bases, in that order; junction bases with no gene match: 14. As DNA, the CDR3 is TGCGCCAGCAGCCAAGATCGATCCCCGGGACTAGCGGGTAGCAAGTACTTC. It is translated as CASSQDRSPGLAGSKYF.

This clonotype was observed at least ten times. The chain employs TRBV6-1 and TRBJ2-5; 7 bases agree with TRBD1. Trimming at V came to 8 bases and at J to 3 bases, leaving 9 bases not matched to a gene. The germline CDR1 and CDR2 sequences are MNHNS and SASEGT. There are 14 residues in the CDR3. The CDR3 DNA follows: TGTGCCAGCTGCCGACAAGGGACAGAAGAGACCCAGTACTTC. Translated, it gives CASCRQGTEETQYF.

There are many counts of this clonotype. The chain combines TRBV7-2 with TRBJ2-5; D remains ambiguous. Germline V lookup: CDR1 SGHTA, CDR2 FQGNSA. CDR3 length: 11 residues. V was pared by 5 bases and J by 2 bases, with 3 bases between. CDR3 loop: CASSEQETQYF. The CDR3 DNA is TGTGCCAGCAGCGAACAAGAGACCCAGTACTTC. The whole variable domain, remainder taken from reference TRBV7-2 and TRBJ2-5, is GAGVSQSPSNKVTEKGKDVELRCDPISGHTALYWYRQSLGQGLEFLIYFQGNSAPDKSGLPSDRFSAERTGGSVSTLTIQRTQQEDSAVYLCASSEQETQYFGPGTRLLVL.

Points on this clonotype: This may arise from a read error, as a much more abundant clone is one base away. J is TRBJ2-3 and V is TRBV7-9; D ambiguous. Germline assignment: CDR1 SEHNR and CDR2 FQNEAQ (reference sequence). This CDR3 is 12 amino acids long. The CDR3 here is CAGSLMEDTQYF. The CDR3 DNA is TGTGCCGGCAGCTTAATGGAGGATACGCAGTATTTT.

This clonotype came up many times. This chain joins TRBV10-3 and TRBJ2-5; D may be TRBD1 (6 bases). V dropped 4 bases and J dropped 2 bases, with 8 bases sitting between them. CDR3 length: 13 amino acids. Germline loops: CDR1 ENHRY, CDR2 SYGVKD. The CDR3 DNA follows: TGTGCCATCAGTGGGACAGAGCAAGAGACCCAGTACTTC. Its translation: CAISGTEQETQYF.

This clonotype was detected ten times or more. CDR3 sequence: CASSDTSGSYNEQFF. DNA for the CDR3: TGTGCCAGCAGTGACACTAGCGGGAGTTACAATGAGCAGTTCTTC. The chain uses TRBV6-4 and TRBJ2-1, with 11 bases matching TRBD2. The V and J ends lost 2 bases and 4 bases, in that order; junction bases with no gene match: 1. The CDR3 consists of 15 residues. The V gene's germline CDR1 is MRHNA and CDR2 SNTAGT.

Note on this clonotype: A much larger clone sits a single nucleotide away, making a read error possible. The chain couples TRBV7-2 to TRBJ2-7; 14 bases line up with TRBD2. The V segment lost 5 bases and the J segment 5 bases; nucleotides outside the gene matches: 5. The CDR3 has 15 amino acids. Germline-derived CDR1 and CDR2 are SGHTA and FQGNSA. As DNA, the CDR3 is TGTGCCAGCAGCCCCCCGGGACTAGCGGGAGACGAGCAGTACTTC. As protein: CASSPPGLAGDEQYF.

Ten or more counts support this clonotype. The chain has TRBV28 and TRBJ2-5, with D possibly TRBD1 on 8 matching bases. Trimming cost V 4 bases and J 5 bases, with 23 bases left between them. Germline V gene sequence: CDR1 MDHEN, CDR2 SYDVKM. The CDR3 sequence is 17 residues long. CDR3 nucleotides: TGTGCCAGCAGTTCCCCTAGACAGGGGTGGACTAGGGAGACCCAGTACTTC. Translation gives CASSSPRQGWTRETQYF. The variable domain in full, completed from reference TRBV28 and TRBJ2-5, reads DVKVTQSSRYLVKRTGEKVFLECVQDMDHENMFWYRQDPGLGLRLIYFSYDVKMKEKGDIPEGYSVSREKKERFSLILESASTNQTSMYLCASSSPRQGWTRETQYFGPGTRLLVL.

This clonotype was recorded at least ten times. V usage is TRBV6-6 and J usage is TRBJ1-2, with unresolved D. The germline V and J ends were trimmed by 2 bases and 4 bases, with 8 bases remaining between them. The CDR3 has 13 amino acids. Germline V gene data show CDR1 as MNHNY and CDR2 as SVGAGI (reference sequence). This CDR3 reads CASSYALSYGYTF. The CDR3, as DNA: TGTGCCAGCAGTTACGCCCTGAGCTATGGCTACACCTTC.

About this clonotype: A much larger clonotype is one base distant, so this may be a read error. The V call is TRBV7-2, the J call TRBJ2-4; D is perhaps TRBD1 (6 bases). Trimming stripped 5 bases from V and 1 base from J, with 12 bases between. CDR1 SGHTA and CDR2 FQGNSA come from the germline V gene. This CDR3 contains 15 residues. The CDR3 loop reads CASSTRRGAKNIQYF. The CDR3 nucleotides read TGTGCCAGCAGCACGAGAAGGGGGGCCAAAAACATTCAGTACTTC.

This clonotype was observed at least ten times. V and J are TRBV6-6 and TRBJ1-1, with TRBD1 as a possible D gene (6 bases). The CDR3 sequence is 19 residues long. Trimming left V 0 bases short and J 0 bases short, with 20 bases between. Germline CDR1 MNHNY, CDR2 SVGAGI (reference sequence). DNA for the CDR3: TGTGCCAGCAGTTACTCGCGGTCGGGGGCAACTACCTTGAACACTGAAGCTTTCTTT. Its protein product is CASSYSRSGATTLNTEAFF.

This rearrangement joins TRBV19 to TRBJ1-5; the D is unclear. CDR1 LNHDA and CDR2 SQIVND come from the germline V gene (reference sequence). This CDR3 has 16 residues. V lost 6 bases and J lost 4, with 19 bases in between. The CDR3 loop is CASSPLPGDINQPQHF. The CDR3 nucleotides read TGTGCCAGTAGCCCCCTCCCGGGAGACATAAATCAGCCCCAGCATTTT.

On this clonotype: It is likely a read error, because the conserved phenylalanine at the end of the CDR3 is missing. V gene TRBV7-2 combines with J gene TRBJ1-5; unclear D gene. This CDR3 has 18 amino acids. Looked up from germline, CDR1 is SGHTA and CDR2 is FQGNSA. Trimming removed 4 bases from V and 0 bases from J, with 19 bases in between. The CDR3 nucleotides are TGTGCCAGCAGCTCCGGACTCCGGGCCCCATATAGCAATCAGCCCCAGCATTCT. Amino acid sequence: CASSSGLRAPYSNQPQHS.

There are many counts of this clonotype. The DNA of the CDR3 is TGTGCCACTAGCGAGACAAGCTATGGCTACACCTTC. This sequence encodes CATSETSYGYTF. This chain links TRBV2 with TRBJ1-2; D is uncertain. The CDR3 covers 12 residues. Germline V lookup: CDR1 SNHLY, CDR2 FYNNEI. The V end was cut by 10 bases, the J end by 4 bases, with 13 bases between.